The 11 T cell receptor beta chains below were found in one sample sequenced in a study of blood T cell repertoires in COVID-19. The method was immunoSEQ multiplex PCR; TCRdb's version includes in-frame clones alone and lacks a portion of them. The repertoire holds around 230,000 clones, with 75% to 90% as singletons. Sequenced sample: PBMCs or T cells enriched from blood (not recorded which). The receptors were gathered from a woman aged 40 to 49 with acute COVID-19.

On this clone itself: Other DNA sequences in the sample encode the same CDR3. J is TRBJ1-5 and V is TRBV6-1, with D hard to call. The CDR3 runs 15 residues. V lost 2 bases, J lost 2 bases, and 10 bases lay in between. Germline V CDR1 and CDR2: MNHNS, SASEGT. The CDR3 DNA reads TGTGCCAGCAGTGAACTAACGGGAGGCAATCAGCCCCAGCATTTT. It codes for CASSELTGGNQPQHF.

The CDR3 here is CARGRDRETGELFF. CDR3 nucleotide sequence: TGTGCCAGGGGCCGGGACAGGGAAACCGGGGAGCTGTTTTTT. The gene calls are TRBV2 and TRBJ2-2, with 9 nucleotides matching TRBD1. V shed 9 bases, J shed 5 bases, and the junction held 7 bases outside the gene matches. Per germline, CDR1 SNHLY and CDR2 FYNNEI. This CDR3 comprises 14 residues.

The genes are TRBV3-1 (or the pseudogene TRBV3-2) and TRBJ1-4; D is ambiguous. Germline CDR1 is LGHDT and CDR2 is YNNKEL (reference sequence). The CDR3 totals 15 residues. The V gene lost 2 bases and the J gene lost 5 bases, with 12 bases spanning the gap. The CDR3 reads CASSQLGRENEKLFF. The CDR3 DNA sequence: TGTGCCAGCAGCCAACTTGGGAGGGAAAATGAAAAACTGTTTTTT.

The rearrangement uses TRBV6-5 and TRBJ2-2; the D is unclear. The CDR3 length is 15 residues. Germline V gives CDR1 MNHEY, CDR2 SVGAGI. Trimming stripped 2 bases from V and 0 bases from J, with 7 bases between. Here the CDR3 DNA reads TGTGCCAGCAGTTACAGCCCAACGAACACCGGGGAGCTGTTTTTT. Its translation is CASSYSPTNTGELFF.

This chain links TRBV9 with TRBJ1-1; TRBD1 matches 8 bases. The V gene end was trimmed by 0 bases and the J gene end by 6 bases; junction bases not matched to a gene: 4. The CDR3 runs 14 residues. The germline V gene has CDR1 SGDLS and CDR2 YYNGEE. The CDR3 region has the DNA TGTGCCAGCAGCGTAGGACAGGGGAGGGCTGAAGCTTTCTTT. The encoded protein is CASSVGQGRAEAFF.

The chain carries TRBV18 and TRBJ2-5; TRBD1 is a possible D gene (5 bases). The CDR3 length is 14 residues. Trimming removed 2 bases at V and 2 bases at J, with 9 bases between. CDR1 and CDR2 from the germline V gene are KGHSH and LQKENI. In nucleotides, the CDR3 is TGTGCCAGCTCACCAACGACAGAGCAAGAGACCCAGTACTTC. Translated, it gives CASSPTTEQETQYF.

The rearrangement joins TRBV5-1 to TRBJ2-7; a weak D match, TRBD2 (6 bases). The CDR3 contains 14 residues. V was shortened by 2 bases and J by 0 bases, with 9 bases between the two germline ends. The germline V gene encodes CDR1 SGHRS and CDR2 YFSETQ. CDR3 in amino acids: CASSFGGTSYEQYF. The CDR3 DNA reads TGCGCCAGCAGCTTCGGCGGGACCTCCTACGAGCAGTACTTC.

This sequence joins TRBV29-1 and TRBJ1-4; no clear D gene. Germline V gene sequence: CDR1 SQVTM, CDR2 ANQGSEA. With 7 bases removed from V and 0 bases from J, the gap between germline ends came to 15 bases. The length of the CDR3 is 15 residues. CDR3 sequence reads: CSASGLSATNEKLFF. The CDR3, as DNA: TGCAGCGCTTCGGGATTGTCCGCAACTAATGAAAAACTGTTTTTT.

This chain connects TRBV5-1 to TRBJ2-3; 14 positions match TRBD2. Germline lookup yields CDR1 SGHRS and CDR2 YFSETQ. The CDR3 contains 18 residues. V was pared by 8 bases and J by 0 bases, with 11 bases of the junction left unmatched. The CDR3 loop is CARPVPGLAGASTDTQYF. CDR3 DNA: TGCGCCAGACCCGTTCCGGGACTAGCGGGAGCGAGCACAGATACGCAGTATTTT.

This sequence joins TRBV7-8 and TRBJ1-1; D might be TRBD1 (5 bases). Looked up from germline, CDR1 is SGHVS and CDR2 is FQNEAQ. V lost 4 bases and J lost 5, with 14 bases in between. This CDR3 comprises 14 residues. CDR3 amino acids: CASSYQGRGTEAFF. CDR3 in DNA: TGTGCCAGCAGCTACCAGGGCCGGGGGACTGAAGCTTTCTTT.

The rearrangement uses TRBV7-2 and TRBJ2-7; D gene uncertain. V was cut by 5 bases and J by 3 bases, with 5 bases left in between. The germline V gene encodes CDR1 SGHTA and CDR2 FQGNSA. This CDR3 spans 11 amino acids. For the CDR3, the DNA is TGTGCCAGCAGCCCCAACTACGAGCAGTACTTC. Translating gives CASSPNYEQYF.